Below, one TCR beta chain is given with its context. TCRdb fed the RT-PCR reads into MiXCR, producing one record per CDR3 protein. Here the sample spans under 200,000 distinct CDR3 sequences, 24% being singletons. These data belong to a study of patients and donors after allogeneic stem cell transplantation. The germline V gene encodes CDR1 DFQATT and CDR2 SNEGSKA (reference sequence). The CDR3 consists of 13 residues. Trimming shortened V by 1 base and J by 3 bases, and 7 bases separated the two germline ends. The sequencing sample was made of blood, either unsorted or a sorted T cell fraction (not recorded which). The clonotype was recovered from a human donor who was either an allogeneic HSCT recipient or a stem cell or donor lymphocyte infusion donor (not recorded which). It is not recorded whose cells these are; they may come from a transplant donor. The rearrangement links TRBV20-1 to TRBJ1-5, with D unclear. The CDR3 sequence: CSARATHNQPQHF. The CDR3 DNA reads TGCAGTGCTAGAGCCACACACAATCAGCCCCAGCATTTT.